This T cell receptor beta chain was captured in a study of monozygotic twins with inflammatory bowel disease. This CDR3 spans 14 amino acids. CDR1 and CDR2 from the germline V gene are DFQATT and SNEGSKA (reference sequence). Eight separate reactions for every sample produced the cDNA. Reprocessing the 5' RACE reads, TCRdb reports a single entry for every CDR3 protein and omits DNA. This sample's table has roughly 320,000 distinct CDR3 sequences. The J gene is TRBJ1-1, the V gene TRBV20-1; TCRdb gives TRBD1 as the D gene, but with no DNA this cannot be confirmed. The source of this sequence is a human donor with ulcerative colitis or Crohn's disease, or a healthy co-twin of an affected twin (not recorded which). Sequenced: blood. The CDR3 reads CSAPQGAMNTEAFF.